The 11 T cell receptor beta chains presented below share a single source sample, sequenced in a study of early T cells in non-severe SARS-CoV-2 infection. MiXCR, applied by TCRdb to the 5' RACE reads, yields one record per CDR3 protein. The table records over 50,000 distinct CDR3 sequences, 15% of them present only once. Sample: whole blood, taken at baseline. Every receptor here comes from an adult who was a healthcare worker with PCR-confirmed SARS-CoV-2 infection or an uninfected control (not recorded which).

This clonotype has at least ten counts. This chain connects TRBV3-1 to TRBJ2-3, with D possibly matching TRBD2 (6 bases). CDR1 and CDR2 from the germline V gene are LGHDT and YNNKEL (reference sequence). This CDR3 is built from 14 residues. Deletions cut 3 bases from V and 2 bases from J, with 9 bases between. CDR3 residues: CASSHGLPTDTQYF. The CDR3, as DNA: TGTGCCAGCAGCCACGGACTACCCACAGATACGCAGTATTTT.

As for this clonotype: This sequence may be a read error, since a much larger clone differs from it by one base. This chain links TRBV12-3 or TRBV12-4 with TRBJ2-5; 7 bases fit TRBD2. The CDR3 has 15 amino acids. V shed 4 bases, J shed 2 bases, and the junction held 7 bases outside the gene matches. The CDR3 region is CASSSGLVGQETQYF. Written as DNA, the CDR3 is TGTGCCAGCAGTTCAGGACTAGTGGGACAAGAGACCCAGTACTTC.

This clonotype has only a few counts. The CDR3, as DNA: TGCAGTGCTAGTGAAGCGGGACACGTGGATACGCAGTATTTT. Amino acids: CSASEAGHVDTQYF. This chain links TRBV20-1 with TRBJ2-3; a possible D gene is TRBD2 (7 bases). Per the germline V gene, CDR1 is DFQATT and CDR2 is SNEGSKA (reference sequence). The CDR3 is 14 amino acids. The V gene lost 3 bases and the J gene lost 6 bases, with 16 bases spanning the gap.

This chain connects TRBV5-1 to TRBJ2-3, with a possible D match to TRBD2 (6 bases). CDR1 and CDR2 (germline): SGHRS, YFSETQ. The V end was cut by 4 bases, the J end by 0 bases, with 18 bases between. The CDR3 has 17 residues. The CDR3 protein is CASSPWVNSGSTDTQYF. The CDR3 DNA is TGCGCCAGCAGCCCCTGGGTTAATAGCGGAAGCACAGATACGCAGTATTTT. Supplemented by reference TRBV5-1 and TRBJ2-3, the full variable domain reads KAGVTQTPRYLIKTRGQQVTLSCSPISGHRSVSWYQQTPGQGLQFLFEYFSETQRNKGNFPGRFSGRQFSNSRSEMNVSTLELGDSALYLCASSPWVNSGSTDTQYFGPGTRLTVL.

The chain uses TRBV24-1 and TRBJ2-7, with 9 bases aligning to TRBD2. Trimming removed 9 bases from V and 4 bases from J; junction bases left unmatched: 6. Germline V gene lookup returns CDR1 KGHDR and CDR2 SFDVKD. The CDR3 loop spans 13 amino acids. CDR3 amino acids: CATAGGARYEQYF. The DNA of the CDR3 is TGTGCCACCGCGGGGGGGGCCAGGTACGAGCAGTACTTC.

This chain uses TRBV4-2 with TRBJ1-4; D is unclear. The CDR3 length is 16 residues. Per the germline V gene, CDR1 is LGHNA and CDR2 is YNFKEQ. The ends were cut back, 0 bases at V and 8 bases at J, with 16 bases in the middle. The CDR3 DNA reads as TGTGCCAGCAGCCAAGATTACGGCCCGAGCGGGGAAAAACTGTTTTTT. This codes for CASSQDYGPSGEKLFF.

This clonotype appeared many times. CDR3 region: CASSPDSRGYGYTF. CDR3 bases: TGTGCCAGCAGTCCGGACTCACGGGGCTATGGCTACACCTTC. The J gene is TRBJ1-2, the V gene TRBV6-6; no clear D gene. The CDR3 sequence is 14 residues long. CDR1 is MNHNY, CDR2 SVGAGI, per germline (reference sequence). V was clipped by 5 bases and J by 4 bases, with 14 bases between them.

This clonotype turned up a few times. The V call is TRBV7-3, the J call TRBJ2-3; 9 nucleotides agree with TRBD2. Trimming at V came to 3 bases and at J to 2 bases, leaving 3 bases not matched to a gene. Germline CDR1 is SGHTA and CDR2 is FQGTGA. The CDR3 spans 15 residues. CDR3 amino acids: CASSLTSGNTDTQYF. DNA of the CDR3: TGTGCCAGCAGCTTGACTAGCGGTAACACAGATACGCAGTATTTT. Supplemented by reference TRBV7-3 and TRBJ2-3, the full variable domain reads GAGVSQTPSNKVTEKGKYVELRCDPISGHTALYWYRQSLGQGPEFLIYFQGTGAADDSGLPNDRFFAVRPEGSVSTLKIQRTERGDSAVYLCASSLTSGNTDTQYFGPGTRLTVL.

This clonotype was seen only a few times. The chain has TRBV6-1 and TRBJ2-1, with 8 bases identical to TRBD1. J gave up 10 bases and V 2 bases, and 13 bases lay outside the gene matches. Germline V CDR1 and CDR2: MNHNS, SASEGT. This CDR3 spans 16 amino acids. CDR3 nucleotides: TGTGCCAGCAGTGAACAGGGGGCGGTAGCGGCAAAAGAGCAGTTCTTC. Protein product: CASSEQGAVAAKEQFF.

This chain connects TRBV5-4 to TRBJ2-2; possibly TRBD1 for D (6 bases). The germline CDR1 and CDR2 sequences are SGHNT and YYREEE (reference sequence). Trimming removed 0 bases at V and 2 bases at J, with 14 bases between. The CDR3 contains 17 residues. CDR3 sequence reads: CASSLDLGHTNTGELFF. The CDR3 DNA reads TGTGCCAGCAGCTTGGATTTGGGACATACTAACACCGGGGAGCTGTTTTTT.

This clonotype was seen a few times. In DNA form, the CDR3 reads TGTGCCTGGAGTGAAATAGGGACCGGGGAGCTGTTTTTT. This encodes CAWSEIGTGELFF. V usage is TRBV30 and J usage is TRBJ2-2; D remains ambiguous. With 1 base removed from V and 5 bases from J, the gap between germline ends came to 8 bases. The CDR3 length is 13 residues. Germline V gene sequence: CDR1 GTSNPN, CDR2 SVGIG (reference sequence).